This is a list of T cell receptor beta chains from one sample in a study of T cell responses to AZD1222 COVID-19 vaccine. Only in-frame clones appear in the TCRdb table, and some are missing; sequencing was by immunoSEQ multiplex PCR. Here the sample spans roughly 150,000 clones, about 92% being singletons. The material sequenced was peripheral blood, taken 28 days after the second AZD1222 dose. These receptors were obtained from an adult who received the AZD1222 COVID-19 vaccine. The CDR3 runs from the conserved cysteine through the conserved F or W. The order of the fields is V gene, D gene, clone size, J gene, CDR3 protein, CDR3 DNA. The D gene is left open where the match is weak. The size field is filled for only some rows; it gives once, few, many or a size class.

TRBV6-1	TRBD1	NA	TRBJ1-4	CASSVTGTGADEKLFF	TGTGCCAGCAGTGTTACCGGGACAGGGGCCGACGAAAAACTGTTTTTT
TRBV27	TRBD1	NA	TRBJ1-5	CASSLSRRTGRGGDNQPQHF	TGTGCCAGCAGTTTATCGAGGCGGACAGGGAGGGGCGGCGACAATCAGCCCCAGCATTTT
TRBV6-5	NA	NA	TRBJ2-5	CASRAEGGAQYF	TGTGCCAGCAGAGCGGAGGGGGGGGCCCAGTACTTC
TRBV7-3	NA	NA	TRBJ2-1	CASSSENPGEQFF	TGTGCCAGCAGCTCTGAAAATCCTGGTGAGCAGTTCTTC
TRBV13	NA	NA	TRBJ2-1	CASSSPASEAEQFF	TGTGCCAGCAGCTCCCCGGCTAGCGAGGCTGAGCAGTTCTTC
TRBV5-4	NA	NA	TRBJ1-1	CASSSDSKTEAFF	TGTGCCAGCAGCTCGGACAGTAAAACTGAAGCTTTCTTT
TRBV30	NA	NA	TRBJ1-2	CAWNRAGLFGGYTF	TGTGCCTGGAACCGAGCAGGGTTATTCGGTGGCTACACCTTC
TRBV2	NA	NA	TRBJ1-1	CASSVDSLNTEAFF	TGTGCCAGCAGTGTGGACAGTTTGAACACTGAAGCTTTCTTT
TRBV28	NA	NA	TRBJ1-2	CASSTDRANYGYTF	TGTGCCAGCTCGACGGACAGAGCTAACTATGGCTACACCTTC
TRBV30	NA	NA	TRBJ1-2	CAWSPSYGYTF	TGTGCCTGGAGTCCCTCCTATGGCTACACCTTC
TRBV29-1	NA	NA	TRBJ2-6	CSVGLHSGANVLTF	TGCAGCGTGGGACTCCACTCTGGGGCCAACGTCCTGACTTTC
TRBV6-5	TRBD1	NA	TRBJ2-7	CASARGTGTSYEQYF	TGTGCCAGCGCACGAGGGACAGGGACTTCCTACGAGCAGTACTTC
TRBV7-2	NA	NA	TRBJ1-1	CASRSTLFDTNTEAFF	TGTGCCAGCAGATCCACCCTCTTCGACACTAACACTGAAGCTTTCTTT
TRBV7-2	NA	NA	TRBJ2-7	CASSAISRNEQYF	TGTGCCAGCAGCGCGATCAGCAGGAACGAGCAGTACTTC
TRBV5-1	TRBD1	NA	TRBJ2-2	CASSMTGEAGELFF	TGCGCCAGCAGCATGACAGGGGAGGCCGGGGAGCTGTTTTTT
TRBV7-9	NA	NA	TRBJ1-2	CASSSPDYGYTF	TGTGCCAGCAGCTCCCCCGACTATGGCTACACCTTC
TRBV11-2	TRBD1	NA	TRBJ1-4	CASSYRGPSVEKLFF	TGTGCCAGCAGCTACAGGGGACCCTCCGTTGAAAAACTGTTTTTT
TRBV7-2	TRBD2	NA	TRBJ2-7	CASSSRLAGSLEQYF	TGTGCCAGCAGCTCCCGACTAGCGGGCTCCCTCGAGCAGTACTTC
TRBV12-3/TRBV12-4	NA	NA	TRBJ1-2	CASRQGNYGYTF	TGTGCCAGCAGACAGGGTAACTATGGCTACACCTTC
TRBV28	NA	once	TRBJ1-5	CASKVDSNQPQHF	TGTGCCAGCAAGGTCGACAGCAATCAGCCCCAGCATTTT
TRBV5-1	TRBD2	many	TRBJ2-1	CASSFSGGPLNEQFF	TGCGCCAGCAGCTTCAGCGGGGGGCCATTAAATGAGCAGTTCTTC
TRBV19	TRBD1	NA	TRBJ1-5	CASRPTRGTVTDQPQHF	TGTGCCAGTAGGCCAACCCGAGGGACAGTGACCGATCAGCCCCAGCATTTT
TRBV30	TRBD1	NA	TRBJ1-4	CAWAAETGGEKLFF	TGTGCCTGGGCCGCGGAGACAGGGGGGGAAAAACTGTTTTTT
TRBV4-2	TRBD1	once	TRBJ2-5	CASSQGTPGQGEETQYF	TGTGCCAGCAGCCAAGGCACACCGGGACAGGGAGAAGAGACCCAGTACTTC
TRBV6-6	NA	NA	TRBJ2-7	CASSHIGTGRLREQYF	TGTGCCAGCAGCCACATAGGCACAGGGAGATTGCGTGAGCAGTACTTC
TRBV28	NA	NA	TRBJ1-4	CASRATAGTNEKLFF	TGTGCCAGCAGGGCTACTGCTGGAACTAATGAAAAACTGTTTTTT
TRBV5-1	TRBD1	NA	TRBJ1-1	CASSQDRGRNTEAFF	TGCGCCAGCAGCCAGGACAGGGGGCGAAACACTGAAGCTTTCTTT
TRBV6-5	NA	NA	TRBJ1-5	CASSPVNSNQPQHF	TGTGCCAGCAGTCCAGTCAATAGCAATCAGCCCCAGCATTTT
TRBV5-4	NA	NA	TRBJ2-5	CASTINRGGQETQYF	TGTGCCAGCACCATAAACAGGGGAGGTCAAGAGACCCAGTACTTC
TRBV28	NA	NA	TRBJ1-2	CASIEGGFDYGYTF	TGTGCCAGCATAGAGGGGGGATTTGACTATGGCTACACCTTC
TRBV18	TRBD1	NA	TRBJ2-7	CASSPGTGSTYEQYF	TGTGCCAGCTCCCCGGGGACAGGGAGTACCTACGAGCAGTACTTC
TRBV10-3	NA	NA	TRBJ2-1	CAINRDHSYNEQFF	TGTGCCATCAACCGGGACCACTCCTACAATGAGCAGTTCTTC
TRBV7-9	NA	NA	TRBJ2-5	CASSLSGVQETQYF	TGTGCCAGCAGCTTGAGTGGGGTGCAGGAGACCCAGTACTTC
TRBV11-2	TRBD1	NA	TRBJ2-1	CASSPPGQGFYNEQFF	TGTGCCAGCAGCCCTCCGGGACAGGGGTTTTACAATGAGCAGTTCTTC
TRBV28	NA	once	TRBJ1-4	CASSQGGATNEKLFF	TGTGCCAGCAGCCAAGGAGGGGCAACTAATGAAAAACTGTTTTTT